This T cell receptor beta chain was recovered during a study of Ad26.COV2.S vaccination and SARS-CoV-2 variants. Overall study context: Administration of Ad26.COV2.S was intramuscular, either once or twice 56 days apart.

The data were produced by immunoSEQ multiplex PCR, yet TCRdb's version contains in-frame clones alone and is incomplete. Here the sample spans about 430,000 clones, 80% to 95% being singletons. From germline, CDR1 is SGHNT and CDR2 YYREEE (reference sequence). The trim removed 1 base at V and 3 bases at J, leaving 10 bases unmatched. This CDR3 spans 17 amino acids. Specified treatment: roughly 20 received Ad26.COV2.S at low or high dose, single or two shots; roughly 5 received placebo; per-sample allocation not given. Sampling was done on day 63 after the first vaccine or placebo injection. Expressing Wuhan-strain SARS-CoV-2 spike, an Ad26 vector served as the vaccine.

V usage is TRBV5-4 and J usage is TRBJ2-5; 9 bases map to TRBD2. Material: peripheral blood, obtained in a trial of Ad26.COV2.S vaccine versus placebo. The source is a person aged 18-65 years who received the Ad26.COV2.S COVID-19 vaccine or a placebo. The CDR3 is CASSLFASGTVKETQYF. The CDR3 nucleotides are TGTGCCAGCAGCTTGTTCGCTAGCGGGACGGTAAAAGAGACCCAGTACTTC.